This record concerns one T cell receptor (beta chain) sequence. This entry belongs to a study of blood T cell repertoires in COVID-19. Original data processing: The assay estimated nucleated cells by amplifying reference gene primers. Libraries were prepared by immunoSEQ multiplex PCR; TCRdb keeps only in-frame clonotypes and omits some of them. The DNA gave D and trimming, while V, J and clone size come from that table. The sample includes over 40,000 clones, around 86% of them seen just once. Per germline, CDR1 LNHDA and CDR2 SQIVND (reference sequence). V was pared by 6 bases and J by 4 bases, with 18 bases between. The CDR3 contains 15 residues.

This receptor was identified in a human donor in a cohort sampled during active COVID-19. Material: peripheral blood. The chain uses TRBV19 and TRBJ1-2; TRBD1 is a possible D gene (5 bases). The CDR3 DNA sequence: TGTGCCAGTAGGATCGGGGGGGACGGGGCCTATGGCTACACCTTC. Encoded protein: CASRIGGDGAYGYTF.